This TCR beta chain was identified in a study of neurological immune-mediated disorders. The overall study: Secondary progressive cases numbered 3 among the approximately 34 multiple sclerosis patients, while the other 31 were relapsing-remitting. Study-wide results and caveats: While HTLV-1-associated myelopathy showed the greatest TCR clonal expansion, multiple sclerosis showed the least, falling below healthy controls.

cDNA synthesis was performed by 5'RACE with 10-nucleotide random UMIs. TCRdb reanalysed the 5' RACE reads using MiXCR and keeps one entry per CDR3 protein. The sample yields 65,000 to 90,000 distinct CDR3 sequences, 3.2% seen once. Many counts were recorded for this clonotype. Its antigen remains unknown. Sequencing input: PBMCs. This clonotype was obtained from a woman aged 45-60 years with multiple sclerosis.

CDR3 sequence (DNA): TGTGCCAGCAGTTACGGGACAGTTGACTCACCCCTCCACTTT. Translating it yields CASSYGTVDSPLHF. The chain has TRBV6-6 and TRBJ1-6, with 7 bases that match TRBD1. The ends lost 2 bases at V and 10 bases at J; junction bases unmatched: 5. The CDR3 has 14 amino acids. Germline CDR1 reads MNHNY; CDR2 reads SVGAGI (reference sequence).